Shown below are 20 T cell receptor beta chains from a single sample sequenced in a study of cytomegalovirus exposure and HLA in healthy donors. The PCR contained 60 Vbeta and 13 Jbeta primers. TCRdb's table, derived via immunoSEQ multiplex PCR, lists solely in-frame clones and lacks some. The sample yields about 93,000 clones, about 66% seen once. Sequenced material: PBMCs. These receptors originate from a boy younger than 18 in good health and CMV-seropositive.

This rearrangement joins TRBV9 to TRBJ2-1; a weak D match, TRBD1 (8 bases). This CDR3 is 16 amino acids long. Germline V CDR1 and CDR2: SGDLS, YYNGEE. Trimming stripped 0 bases from V and 7 bases from J, with 17 bases between. Here the CDR3 DNA reads TGTGCCAGCAGCGTAGAGACAGGGGAGGGGAGTAATGAGCAGTTCTTC. It is translated as CASSVETGEGSNEQFF.

The rearrangement links TRBV5-1 to TRBJ2-1; 13 positions match TRBD2. With 6 bases clipped from V and 9 bases from J, the junction kept 9 bases outside the gene matches. CDR3 length: 15 amino acids. CDR1 is SGHRS and CDR2 is YFSETQ in the germline V gene. As DNA, the CDR3 is TGCGCCAGCACTGGGACTAGCGGGATTGGGGGTGAGCAGTTCTTC. It yields the protein CASTGTSGIGGEQFF.

The V call is TRBV7-2, the J call TRBJ1-6; 7 bases fit TRBD1. There are 14 residues in the CDR3. The J segment lost 5 bases and the V segment lost 5 bases, leaving 3 bases of the junction unmatched. CDR1 and CDR2 (germline): SGHTA, FQGNSA. CDR3 region: CASSLQGDNSPLHF. The DNA for the CDR3 is TGTGCCAGCAGCCTTCAGGGGGATAATTCACCCCTCCACTTT.

This chain connects TRBV6-5 to TRBJ1-5; 8 bases line up with TRBD1. V shed 6 bases, J shed 10 bases, and the junction held 14 bases outside the gene matches. This CDR3 spans 15 amino acids. In germline, CDR1 is MNHEY, CDR2 SVGAGI. The CDR3 nucleotides are TGTGCCAGCAGCCGCGACAGGGGAGTTGGTATTCCCCAGCATTTT. Protein sequence: CASSRDRGVGIPQHF.

This clone was counted between two and nine times. A junction end diverges from the germline sequence, so it may reflect a read error. The chain uses TRBV4-2 and TRBJ1-5; D gene uncertain. The CDR3 runs 15 residues. Per germline, CDR1 LGHNA and CDR2 YNFKEQ. The CDR3: CASSQDSGINQPQNF. DNA of the CDR3: TGTGCCAGCAGCCAAGATTCGGGGATCAATCAGCCCCAGAATTTT.

The rearrangement links TRBV29-1 to TRBJ1-1; TRBD1 might be the D (6 bases). Germline loops: CDR1 SQVTM, CDR2 ANQGSEA. The CDR3 length is 15 residues. With 7 bases removed from V and 1 base from J, the gap between germline ends came to 19 bases. CDR3 sequence (DNA): TGCAGCGCCGGAGGAGGGGGGGTTTCGAACACTGAAGCTTTCTTT. Amino acid sequence: CSAGGGGVSNTEAFF.

V is TRBV27 and J is TRBJ2-7; the match to TRBD2 covers 10 bases. V was pared by 5 bases and J by 4 bases, with 8 bases of the junction left unmatched. This CDR3 spans 15 amino acids. Germline values: CDR1 MNHEY, CDR2 SMNVEV (reference sequence). This CDR3 reads CASSTPSGRRYEQYF. The CDR3, as DNA: TGTGCCAGCAGTACCCCTAGCGGGAGACGTTACGAGCAGTACTTC.

The chain joins TRBV25-1 to TRBJ1-1; no reliable D call. Germline CDR1 reads MGHDK; CDR2 reads SYGVNS. The V end lost 3 bases, the J end lost 13 bases, and 15 bases lay between the germline ends. The CDR3 is made up of 12 amino acids. The CDR3 sequence is CASSEPSLGVFF. In nucleotides, the CDR3 is TGTGCCAGCAGTGAGCCCAGTTTAGGAGTTTTCTTT.

The rearrangement links TRBV18 to TRBJ2-5; TRBD1 agrees at 10 bases. V lost 3 bases and J lost 1; bases outside the gene matches: 5. The CDR3 contains 16 residues. Germline CDR1 reads KGHSH; CDR2 reads LQKENI. This CDR3 reads CASSPVGTGVQETQYF. CDR3 in DNA: TGTGCCAGCTCACCCGTCGGGACAGGGGTCCAAGAGACCCAGTACTTC.

The sample holds one count of this clone. CDR3 nucleotide sequence: TGTGCCAGCAGGTCAGTCGCCGGGAGAAGGACTGAAGCTTTCTTT. It is translated as CASRSVAGRRTEAFF. This chain joins TRBV11-2 and TRBJ1-1; D gene uncertain. Per the germline V gene, CDR1 is SGHAT and CDR2 is FQNNGV. Trimming shortened V by 6 bases and J by 5 bases, and 19 bases separated the two germline ends. The CDR3 is made up of 15 amino acids.

The CDR3 reads CASSETGGSGKLFF. CDR3 bases: TGTGCCAGCAGCGAGACGGGGGGTTCTGGGAAACTGTTTTTT. V and J are TRBV9 and TRBJ1-4, with D perhaps matching TRBD1 (5 bases). The V gene lost 3 bases and the J gene lost 11 bases, with 17 bases spanning the gap. Per the germline V gene, CDR1 is SGDLS and CDR2 is YYNGEE. The CDR3 loop spans 14 amino acids.

The chain carries TRBV7-9 and TRBJ2-5; TRBD1 is a possible D gene (5 bases). The CDR3 length is 11 residues. CDR1 SEHNR and CDR2 FQNEAQ come from the germline V gene (reference sequence). The V end lost 5 bases, the J end lost 5 bases, and 6 bases lay between the germline ends. This CDR3 is CASSPGETQYF. The CDR3 DNA follows: TGTGCCAGCAGCCCAGGGGAGACCCAGTACTTC.

This clone was seen only a few times. This chain connects TRBV5-1 to TRBJ2-7, with D perhaps matching TRBD1 (5 bases). The CDR3 runs to 14 residues. The ends were cut back, 2 bases at V and 1 base at J, with 10 bases in the middle. Germline V gene sequence: CDR1 SGHRS, CDR2 YFSETQ. The chain's CDR3 is CASSLIDSSYEQYF. CDR3 bases: TGCGCCAGCAGCTTAATCGACAGTTCCTACGAGCAGTACTTC.

CDR3 protein: CASSLRGGRGTEAFF. CDR3 in DNA: TGTGCCAGCAGCTTAAGAGGTGGGCGGGGCACTGAAGCTTTCTTT. The chain joins TRBV7-2 to TRBJ1-1; D unresolved. Germline CDR1 SGHTA, CDR2 FQGNSA. The CDR3 sequence is 15 residues long. Trimming removed 2 bases at V and 4 bases at J, with 14 bases between.

The chain joins TRBV19 to TRBJ1-2, with D possibly being TRBD1 (5 bases). The germline V gene has CDR1 LNHDA and CDR2 SQIVND (reference sequence). Trimming removed 6 bases at V and 4 bases at J, with 15 bases between. This CDR3 region has 14 residues. CDR3 sequence reads: CASSPRAQGYGYTF. The CDR3, as DNA: TGTGCCAGTAGCCCTAGGGCCCAGGGCTATGGCTACACCTTC.

The V and J genes are TRBV21-1 and TRBJ2-6; the D segment call TRBD1 is taken from the table without a DNA check. TRBV21-1 is deemed a pseudogene. The CDR3 consists of 17 residues. CDR3 nucleotides: TGTGCCAGCAGCAAATCGGGCAGGGGAAAGGGGGTGAGCGTCCTGACTTTC. Translation gives CASSKSGRGKGVSVLTF.

This clone appeared a few times. V gene TRBV25-1 combines with J gene TRBJ2-7, with TRBD1 as a possible D gene (9 bases). V was pared by 7 bases and J by 2 bases, with 24 bases between. The CDR3 contains 17 residues. Germline V gene lookup returns CDR1 MGHDK and CDR2 SYGVNS. The CDR3 is CASTGSIGRDRAYEQYF. As DNA, the CDR3 is TGTGCCAGCACCGGATCAATCGGGAGGGACAGGGCCTACGAGCAGTACTTC.

There are a few counts of this clone. V is TRBV25-1 and J is TRBJ1-1; tentatively, D is TRBD1 (6 bases). This CDR3 contains 13 residues. The germline V gene has CDR1 MGHDK and CDR2 SYGVNS. Between the trimmed V and J ends, which lost 5 bases and 6 bases, there was a span of 13 bases. The DNA for the CDR3 is TGTGCCAGCAGTACAGGGAATCTAGCTGAAGCTTTCTTT. This codes for CASSTGNLAEAFF.

This chain joins TRBV7-9 and TRBJ1-3, with a weak D call TRBD1 (6 bases). V lost 7 bases, J lost 0 bases, and 16 bases lay in between. This CDR3 is 16 amino acids long. The V gene's germline CDR1 is SEHNR and CDR2 FQNEAQ (reference sequence). DNA of the CDR3: TGTGCCAGCAAAGGGGACATCGGGCTCTCTGGAAACACCATATATTTT. Translation gives CASKGDIGLSGNTIYF.

The chain combines TRBV6-1 with TRBJ1-2; D ambiguous. Trimming took 4 bases from V and 2 from J, leaving 23 bases between them. The CDR3 is 18 amino acids. From germline, CDR1 is MNHNS and CDR2 SASEGT. The CDR3 coding sequence is TGTGCCAGCAGTGGCTCCTCGCATTACCTCTCGGGAAACTATGGCTACACCTTC. This encodes CASSGSSHYLSGNYGYTF.